This TCR beta chain was recovered during a study of shared clonotypes between healthy human individuals. The overall study: Sampling drew on donors who were a couple of women and three men aged 18 to 49. Per donor, CD8 memory used one plate, CD8 naive used two, CD4 memory used three and CD4 naive used three. General study points: Shared across a few donors were around 4.7% of the naive CD4 clonotypes.

TCRdb's table, derived via immunoSEQ multiplex PCR, lists solely in-frame clones and lacks some. There are about 1.5 million clones in the sample; approximately 98% occur only once, and about 0.4% lies in the top ten. Germline CDR1 and CDR2: SGHAT and FQNNGV. The CDR3 totals 19 residues. V was pared by 3 bases and J by 5 bases, with 15 bases of the junction left unmatched. For this clone: Its specificity is unknown.

The chain joins TRBV11-2 to TRBJ2-2, with TRBD2 identical over 10 bases. The sequence derives from a man under 40 in good health. The sample taken for sequencing was naive CD4+ T cells sorted from blood. Subset in this sample: CD45RA+ positively selected. CDR3 residues: CASSFDLLAGRARTGELFF. Here the CDR3 DNA reads TGTGCCAGCAGCTTCGATTTACTAGCGGGGAGGGCTAGGACCGGGGAGCTGTTTTTT.